This TCR beta chain emerged from a study of OX40 agonist ivuxolimab in advanced cancers. On the study more broadly: Ivuxolimab was delivered to patients intravenously every 2 weeks at doses spanning 0.01 to 10 mg/kg. Earlier anti-PD-1, anti-PD-L1 or anti-CTLA-4 therapy was permitted; 30% to 50% had received some.

The CDR3 loop spans 15 amino acids. Germline lookup yields CDR1 MNHEY and CDR2 SVGAGI. Trimming removed 5 bases from V and 6 bases from J; junction bases left unmatched: 11. Study-level results: Clonal expansion by week 6 occurred in CD4+ and CD8+ blood T cells (at 0.1 to 3.0 mg/kg). Mean expanded clone counts were higher in CD8+ than CD4+ T cells.

Points on this clone: Antigen: not known.

Some clones are missing from TCRdb's copy, which holds only in-frame ones; the method was immunoSEQ multiplex PCR. The sample includes some 49,000 clones, about 82% of them seen just once. The receptor comes from an adult with an advanced solid tumor such as melanoma, head and neck, liver or kidney cancer. The chain carries TRBV6-5 and TRBJ2-5; TRBD2 aligns across 8 bases. This sample comprised CD4+ or CD8+ T cells sorted from blood, obtained in a trial of the OX40 agonist ivuxolimab. In DNA form, the CDR3 reads TGTGCCAGCAGTCCCCCGACCGGGGGGGGAAAGACCCAGTACTTC. Translated, it gives CASSPPTGGGKTQYF.